The rows below give T cell receptor beta chains drawn from one sample of a study of shared clonotypes between healthy human individuals. TCRdb's copy holds only in-frame clones and misses some; the assay was immunoSEQ multiplex PCR. Altogether roughly 2 million clones are present, almost 96% being singletons, with the ten largest covering around 0.13%. The sequencing input was naive CD4+ T cells sorted from blood. Receptors originate from a man between 18 and 35 years old in good health. Both conserved end residues are part of each CDR3. A D gene is named only where the DNA matches it firmly. The size field is filled for only some rows; it gives once, few, many or a size class.

v_gene: TRBV5-1; len: 15; abundance: NA; d_gene: NA; j_gene: TRBJ2-5; CDR3aa: CASSLVGRQEETQYF; CDR3nt: TGCGCCAGCAGCTTGGTTGGTCGACAAGAAGAGACCCAGTACTTC
v_gene: TRBV15; len: 15; abundance: once; d_gene: NA; j_gene: TRBJ2-7; CDR3aa: CATSRDEQGKYEQYF; CDR3nt: TGTGCCACCAGCAGAGATGAGCAGGGGAAGTACGAGCAGTACTTC
v_gene: TRBV27; len: 14; abundance: NA; d_gene: NA; j_gene: TRBJ2-7; CDR3aa: CASSPKVPIYEQYF; CDR3nt: TGTGCCAGCAGTCCTAAGGTCCCGATATACGAGCAGTACTTC
v_gene: TRBV28; len: 16; abundance: NA; d_gene: TRBD1; j_gene: TRBJ1-3; CDR3aa: CASSFRGGVTGNTIYF; CDR3nt: TGTGCCAGCAGTTTTCGAGGGGGCGTTACTGGAAACACCATATATTTT
v_gene: TRBV18; len: 13; abundance: NA; d_gene: NA; j_gene: TRBJ2-3; CDR3aa: CASSPLATDTQYF; CDR3nt: TGTGCCAGCTCACCCTTAGCGACAGATACGCAGTATTTT
v_gene: TRBV27; len: 17; abundance: NA; d_gene: NA; j_gene: TRBJ2-3; CDR3aa: CASYRDRPMTSTDTQYF; CDR3nt: TGTGCCAGCTATCGCGACAGGCCGATGACTAGCACAGATACGCAGTATTTT
v_gene: TRBV5-1; len: 14; abundance: NA; d_gene: NA; j_gene: TRBJ2-3; CDR3aa: CASSRRDHTDTQYF; CDR3nt: TGCGCCAGCAGCCGCCGGGATCACACAGATACGCAGTATTTT
v_gene: TRBV18; len: 14; abundance: NA; d_gene: NA; j_gene: TRBJ1-1; CDR3aa: CASSPGVSSGEAFF; CDR3nt: TGTGCCAGCTCACCAGGGGTGTCGAGTGGTGAAGCTTTCTTT
v_gene: TRBV7-2; len: 13; abundance: NA; d_gene: NA; j_gene: TRBJ2-5; CDR3aa: CASSRGTQETQYF; CDR3nt: TGTGCCAGCAGCCGGGGAACCCAAGAGACCCAGTACTTC
v_gene: TRBV6-4; len: 15; abundance: NA; d_gene: TRBD2; j_gene: TRBJ2-7; CDR3aa: CASSTGSGGAYEQYF; CDR3nt: TGTGCCAGCAGTACGGGGAGCGGGGGCGCCTACGAGCAGTACTTC
v_gene: TRBV28; len: 16; abundance: NA; d_gene: NA; j_gene: TRBJ1-4; CDR3aa: CASRYTPGQGNEKLFF; CDR3nt: TGTGCCAGCAGGTACACCCCGGGACAAGGGAATGAAAAACTGTTTTTT
v_gene: TRBV6-5; len: 12; abundance: NA; d_gene: NA; j_gene: TRBJ2-5; CDR3aa: CASSSPGQTQYF; CDR3nt: TGTGCCAGCAGTTCCCCGGGCCAGACCCAGTACTTC
v_gene: TRBV18; len: 15; abundance: NA; d_gene: NA; j_gene: TRBJ1-3; CDR3aa: CASSPGKGAGNTIYF; CDR3nt: TGTGCCAGCTCACCGGGTAAGGGCGCCGGAAACACCATATATTTT
v_gene: TRBV5-1; len: 14; abundance: NA; d_gene: TRBD2; j_gene: TRBJ2-5; CDR3aa: CASSPAGVQETQYF; CDR3nt: TGCGCCAGCAGCCCGGCGGGGGTCCAAGAGACCCAGTACTTC
v_gene: TRBV28; len: 14; abundance: NA; d_gene: TRBD2; j_gene: TRBJ2-7; CDR3aa: CASSLDGGAYEQYF; CDR3nt: TGTGCCAGCAGTTTAGATGGGGGGGCCTACGAGCAGTACTTC
v_gene: TRBV5-1; len: 15; abundance: once; d_gene: TRBD1; j_gene: TRBJ1-4; CDR3aa: CASSLGQGAGEKLFF; CDR3nt: TGCGCCAGCAGCCTTGGACAGGGGGCGGGTGAAAAACTGTTTTTT
v_gene: TRBV30; len: 14; abundance: NA; d_gene: NA; j_gene: TRBJ2-7; CDR3aa: CAWSSGPGSYEQYF; CDR3nt: TGTGCCTGGAGTTCGGGGCCGGGTTCCTACGAGCAGTACTTC
v_gene: TRBV7-2; len: 16; abundance: once; d_gene: TRBD2; j_gene: TRBJ2-7; CDR3aa: CASSLGPGGGPYEQYF; CDR3nt: TGTGCCAGCAGCTTAGGTCCGGGAGGTGGTCCCTACGAGCAGTACTTC
v_gene: TRBV5-4; len: 11; abundance: few; d_gene: NA; j_gene: TRBJ2-7; CDR3aa: CASSLEYEQYF; CDR3nt: TGTGCCAGCAGCTTGGAGTACGAGCAGTACTTC
v_gene: TRBV30; len: 16; abundance: NA; d_gene: NA; j_gene: TRBJ1-5; CDR3aa: CAWSVGGASTYQPQHF; CDR3nt: TGTGCCTGGAGTGTAGGTGGCGCGTCGACGTATCAGCCCCAGCATTTT
v_gene: TRBV2; len: 13; abundance: NA; d_gene: NA; j_gene: TRBJ1-1; CDR3aa: CASKTDANTEAFF; CDR3nt: TGTGCCAGCAAAACAGACGCGAACACTGAAGCTTTCTTT
v_gene: TRBV30; len: 12; abundance: NA; d_gene: NA; j_gene: TRBJ1-5; CDR3aa: CAWSILNQPQHF; CDR3nt: TGTGCCTGGAGTATTCTTAATCAGCCCCAGCATTTT
v_gene: TRBV9; len: 15; abundance: NA; d_gene: NA; j_gene: TRBJ1-4; CDR3aa: CASSVREGTNEKLFF; CDR3nt: TGTGCCAGCAGCGTAAGGGAAGGGACTAATGAAAAACTGTTTTTT